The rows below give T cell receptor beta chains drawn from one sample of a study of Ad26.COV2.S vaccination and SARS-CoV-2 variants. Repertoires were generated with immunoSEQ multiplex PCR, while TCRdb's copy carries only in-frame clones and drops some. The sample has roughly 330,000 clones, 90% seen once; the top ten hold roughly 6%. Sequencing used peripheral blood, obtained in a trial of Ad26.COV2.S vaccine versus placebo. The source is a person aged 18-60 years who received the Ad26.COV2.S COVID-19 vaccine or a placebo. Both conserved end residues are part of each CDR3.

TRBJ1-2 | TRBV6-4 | CASSRNGGDYGYTF
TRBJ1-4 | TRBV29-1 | CSVDVGSPTNEKLFF
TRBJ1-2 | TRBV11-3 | CASSLVETGRGYTF
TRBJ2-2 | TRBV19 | CASSEGLGAGELFF
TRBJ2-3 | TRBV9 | CASSVEIDTQYF
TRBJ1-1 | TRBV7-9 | CASSSTGGNTEAFF
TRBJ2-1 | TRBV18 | CASSPASGAYNEQFF
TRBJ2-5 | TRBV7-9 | CASSSFQETQYF
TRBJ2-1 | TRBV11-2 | CASSPLRGNSYNEQFF
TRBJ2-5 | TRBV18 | CASSHQDRGQETQYF
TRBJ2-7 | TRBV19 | CASKDRLNSYEQYF
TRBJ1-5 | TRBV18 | CASSPDVRQPQHF
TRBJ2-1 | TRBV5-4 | CASSLAGQNTYNEQFF
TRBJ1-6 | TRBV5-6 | CASSPEQLPPLHF
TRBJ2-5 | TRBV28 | CASSPLRGPRKLGTQYF
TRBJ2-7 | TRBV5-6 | CASSPWRVAYEQYF
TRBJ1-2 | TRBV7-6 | CASSLAEGDYGYTF
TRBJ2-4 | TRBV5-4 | CASSSQKGATMDIQYF
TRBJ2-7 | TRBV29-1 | CSVTTGTGDEQYF
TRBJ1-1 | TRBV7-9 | CASSLEMTGVSEAFF
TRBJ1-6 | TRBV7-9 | CASTLAGVNNSPLHF
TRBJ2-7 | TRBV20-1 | CSAQGENEQYF
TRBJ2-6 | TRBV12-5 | CASGNRAYVLTF
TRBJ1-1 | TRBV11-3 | CASSSALQTEAFF
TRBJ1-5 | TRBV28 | CASSFGGSPSNQPQHF
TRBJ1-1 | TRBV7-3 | CASSPSREHTEAFF
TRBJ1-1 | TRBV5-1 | CASSLEQGGTEAFF
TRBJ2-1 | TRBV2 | CASRRRDGYNEQFF